These 14 T cell receptor beta chains originate from one sample sequenced in a study of shared T cell receptors in the human thymus. The method was immunoSEQ multiplex PCR; TCRdb's version includes in-frame clones alone and lacks a portion of them. The sample carries about 710,000 clones, around 87% recorded once. This sample was also put to use in a study of human thymus T cells.

Sequenced sample: thymocytes. The receptor source for this set is a boy younger than two with a congenital heart defect.

The CDR3, as DNA: TGCGCCAGCTCGGAACAGGGAGGGTTCCACGAGCAGTACTTC. Translated, it gives CASSEQGGFHEQYF. The rearrangement uses TRBV4-1 and TRBJ2-7; perhaps TRBD2 as D (7 bases). The CDR3 extends over 14 amino acids. The V end was cut by 8 bases, the J end by 5 bases, with 19 bases between. Germline CDR1 reads MGHRA; CDR2 reads YSYEKL.

The rearrangement links TRBV7-9 to TRBJ2-1; D is possibly TRBD2 (5 bases). V lost 1 base, J lost 6 bases, and 13 bases lay in between. Germline V gene lookup returns CDR1 SEHNR and CDR2 FQNEAQ (reference sequence). The CDR3 is 15 amino acids. CDR3 DNA: TGTGCCAGCAGCTTAGTTGACTCTAGCCCCAATGAGCAGTTCTTC. Its protein product is CASSLVDSSPNEQFF.

The chain joins TRBV5-4 to TRBJ2-3, with TRBD2 identical over 8 bases. Germline V lookup: CDR1 SGHNT, CDR2 YYREEE (reference sequence). The junction had 13 bases not matched to a gene; V was cut back by 4 bases and J by 6 bases. The CDR3 has 16 amino acids. CDR3 DNA sequence: TGTGCCAGCAGCCCAAGCGGGAGAGGGGTCTCCGATACGCAGTATTTT. It yields the protein CASSPSGRGVSDTQYF.

The V gene is TRBV27, the J gene TRBJ1-5; TRBD1 matches at 7 bases. There are 17 residues in the CDR3. V gave up 5 bases and J gave up 0 bases; unmatched junction bases: 10. In germline, CDR1 is MNHEY, CDR2 SMNVEV (reference sequence). CDR3: CASSLSYWDSSNQPQHF. In DNA, the CDR3 is TGTGCCAGCAGTCTCTCCTATTGGGACAGTAGCAATCAGCCCCAGCATTTT.

This sequence joins TRBV30 and TRBJ2-7; maybe TRBD2 (5 bases). The CDR3 consists of 14 residues. CDR1 is GTSNPN and CDR2 is SVGIG in the germline V gene (reference sequence). Deletions cut 3 bases from V and 3 bases from J, with 15 bases between. The CDR3, as DNA: TGTGCCTGGAGGGACCTAGGGAGCCACTACGAGCAGTACTTC. Translation gives CAWRDLGSHYEQYF.

The gene calls are TRBV18 and TRBJ2-3, with 7 bases identical to TRBD2. The germline gives CDR1 KGHSH, CDR2 LQKENI. The CDR3 extends over 16 amino acids. V lost 3 bases and J lost 0; bases outside the gene matches: 6. The CDR3 spells CASSPLLAPSTDTQYF. The CDR3 nucleotides are TGTGCCAGCTCACCCCTACTAGCGCCGAGCACAGATACGCAGTATTTT.

The chain carries TRBV7-2 and TRBJ1-2; D is unresolved. The V gene's germline CDR1 is SGHTA and CDR2 FQGNSA. CDR3 length: 16 residues. With 2 bases removed from V and 0 bases from J, the gap between germline ends came to 13 bases. CDR3 in DNA: TGTGCCAGCAGCTTAAAGGGCCGGGAAGCTAACTATGGCTACACCTTC. As protein: CASSLKGREANYGYTF.

In regard to this clone: The junction departs from the called germline gene at one end, perhaps through a read error. Other DNA sequences in this specimen translate into the identical CDR3. V gene TRBV28 combines with J gene TRBJ1-6; 10 bases line up with TRBD1. Germline CDR1 reads MDHEN; CDR2 reads SYDVKM. The CDR3 is made up of 19 amino acids. CDR3 sequence reads: CASSPPARDRGRDNSPLHF. The CDR3 bases are TGTGCCAGCAGCCCTCCAGCCCGGGACAGGGGTAGGGATAATTCCCCCCTCCACTTT.

The V and J genes are TRBV7-6 and TRBJ2-1; the match to TRBD2 covers 11 bases. Trimming took 4 bases from V and 9 from J; bases not matched to a gene: 14. The CDR3 length is 17 residues. Germline V gives CDR1 SGHVS, CDR2 FNYEAQ. CDR3 sequence (DNA): TGTGCCAGCAGCTACCCGGGACTAGCGGCTACGGGACCTGAGCAGTTCTTC. This codes for CASSYPGLAATGPEQFF. Full variable domain (outside the CDR3, taken from reference TRBV7-6 and TRBJ2-1): GAGVSQSPRYKVTKRGQDVALRCDPISGHVSLYWYRQALGQGPEFLTYFNYEAQQDKSGLPNDRFSAERPEGSISTLTIQRTEQRDSAMYRCASSYPGLAATGPEQFFGPGTRLTVL.

The gene calls are TRBV11-2 and TRBJ1-3; 7 bases align to TRBD1. J gave up 0 bases and V 7 bases, and 9 bases lay outside the gene matches. Germline V lookup: CDR1 SGHAT, CDR2 FQNNGV. The CDR3 totals 16 residues. The CDR3 bases are TGTGCCAGCAAGAAGACAGGGCTACGCTCTGGAAACACCATATATTTT. It codes for CASKKTGLRSGNTIYF.

V usage is TRBV9 and J usage is TRBJ2-1, with 10 bases lining up with TRBD2. V dropped 0 bases and J dropped 8; count of bases not matched to a gene: 8. The CDR3 consists of 16 residues. Per germline, CDR1 SGDLS and CDR2 YYNGEE. CDR3 in amino acids: CASSVGPSGSGDEQFF. The DNA of the CDR3 is TGTGCCAGCAGCGTAGGCCCTAGCGGGAGTGGGGATGAGCAGTTCTTC. The full variable domain, its missing parts supplied by reference TRBV9 and TRBJ2-1, is DSGVTQTPKHLITATGQRVTLRCSPRSGDLSVYWYQQSLDQGLQFLIQYYNGEERAKGNILERFSAQQFPDLHSELNLSSLELGDSALYFCASSVGPSGSGDEQFFGPGTRLTVL.

The chain couples TRBV7-9 to TRBJ2-7, with 9 bases matching TRBD2. J gave up 0 bases and V 1 base, and 1 base lay outside the gene matches. CDR1 is SEHNR, CDR2 FQNEAQ, per germline (reference sequence). The CDR3 has 15 amino acids. The CDR3 protein is CASSLGLAVSYEQYF. The DNA of the CDR3 is TGTGCCAGCAGCTTAGGACTAGCGGTCTCCTACGAGCAGTACTTC.

This chain joins TRBV4-3 and TRBJ2-1, with TRBD2 matching 9 bases. The CDR3 totals 19 residues. Germline CDR1 and CDR2: LGHNA and YSLEER. Trimming took 0 bases from V and 0 from J; bases not matched to a gene: 9. CDR3 bases: TGCGCCAGCAGCCAAGATCGACTAGCGGCGATCTCCTCCTACAATGAGCAGTTCTTC. This codes for CASSQDRLAAISSYNEQFF.

V usage is TRBV11-2 and J usage is TRBJ1-1, with 7 nucleotides matching TRBD1. Per the germline V gene, CDR1 is SGHAT and CDR2 is FQNNGV. CDR3 length equals 15 residues. Trimming cost V 4 bases and J 1 base; bases outside gene matches: 6. The CDR3 bases are TGTGCCAGCAGCTCCTGGACAGGTTGGAACACTGAAGCTTTCTTT. Its protein is CASSSWTGWNTEAFF.